These 4 T cell receptor beta chains originate from one sample sequenced in a study of OX40 agonist ivuxolimab in advanced cancers. Using immunoSEQ multiplex PCR, the repertoire was profiled, and TCRdb retains in-frame clones only, with some absent. Of about 83,000 clones in the sample, roughly 80% are singletons; the top ten hold around 7.8%. The sample consisted of CD4+ or CD8+ T cells sorted from blood, taken in a trial of the OX40 agonist ivuxolimab. The receptors originated from an adult with an advanced solid tumor such as melanoma, head and neck, liver or kidney cancer.

The chain is built from TRBV5-1 and TRBJ1-6; TRBD1 matches 8 bases. From germline, CDR1 is SGHRS and CDR2 YFSETQ. This CDR3 has 15 residues. The V segment lost 1 base and the J segment 10 bases; nucleotides outside the gene matches: 7. CDR3 residues: CASSLLAGGGSPLHF. The CDR3 bases are TGCGCCAGCAGCTTGCTGGCAGGGGGCGGATCACCCCTCCACTTT.

The V gene is TRBV13, the J gene TRBJ2-5; 14 bases are shared with TRBD2. The V segment lost 4 bases and the J segment 2 bases; nucleotides outside the gene matches: 6. The CDR3 is made up of 17 amino acids. Germline V gives CDR1 PRHDT, CDR2 FYEKMQ (reference sequence). CDR3 loop: CASSSGLAGGMQETQYF. The CDR3 nucleotides read TGTGCCAGCAGCTCCGGACTAGCGGGAGGTATGCAAGAGACCCAGTACTTC.

This chain joins TRBV11-2 and TRBJ2-1; D gene unclear. CDR1 SGHAT and CDR2 FQNNGV come from the germline V gene. This CDR3 is built from 12 residues. The V end lost 0 bases, the J end lost 4 bases, and 1 base lay between the germline ends. In DNA, the CDR3 is TGTGCCAGCAGCTTAGAATACAATGAGCAGTTCTTC. Translation gives CASSLEYNEQFF.

The chain joins TRBV12-5 to TRBJ2-1, with D perhaps TRBD1 (5 bases). Trimming removed 1 base from V and 4 bases from J, with 14 bases in between. Germline V gives CDR1 LGHNT, CDR2 FRNRAP. CDR3 length: 16 amino acids. CDR3 nucleotide sequence: TGTGCTAGTGGTTTGGACAGGACCGCGATTTACAATGAGCAGTTCTTC. As protein: CASGLDRTAIYNEQFF.